This T cell receptor (beta chain) was identified in a study of cytomegalovirus exposure and HLA in healthy donors. About the research overall: From HLA-typed donors, an early data release held around 80 million unique TCRs. Study-wide results and limits: Analyzed later, most CMV-associated TCR beta chains appeared HLA-restricted. Presence/absence analyses assumed roughly uniform sequencing depth across donors, which may not hold.

The PCR employed 60 Vbeta primers together with 13 Jbeta primers. Data came from immunoSEQ multiplex PCR; TCRdb stores just in-frame clones and leaves some out. The sample includes approximately 91,000 clones, roughly 86% of them seen just once. Healthy bone marrow donors made up the cohort. The ends lost 10 bases at V and 6 bases at J; junction bases unmatched: 8. The CDR3 contains 12 residues. The V gene's germline CDR1 is ENHRY and CDR2 SYGVKD. On this clone: The antigen is not known.

The V gene is TRBV10-3, the J gene TRBJ1-2; the match to TRBD1 covers 7 bases. The sample consisted of PBMCs. This TCR came from a man in his thirties or forties in good health and CMV-seropositive. The CDR3 coding sequence is TGTGCCACCCAAGAGGGGGCTGATGGCTACACCTTC. Its translation: CATQEGADGYTF.